These T cell receptor beta chains were read from a single sample in a study of T cell responses to AZD1222 COVID-19 vaccine. Produced via immunoSEQ multiplex PCR; TCRdb's table is partial and in-frame only. The sample lists around 130,000 clones, about 90% occurring once. The starting material was peripheral blood, obtained on day 0 of AZD1222 vaccination. The receptors shown here come from an adult in good health. Each CDR3 is given with its conserved first and last residue. Each record gives: V gene, clone size, CDR3 protein. Size is omitted from some rows. Given values are once, few, many or a class for expanded clones.

TRBV11-2	NA	CASSIRDSSSYNEQFF
TRBV13	NA	CASSLGLGSGMNQPQHF
TRBV15	NA	CATSSDRGRYEQYF
TRBV14	NA	CASSQGGRGYTF
TRBV5-8	NA	CASSFSGSGFF
TRBV11-3	NA	CASSLIATGASTGELFF
TRBV6-5	NA	CASSYSIAGGHYGYTF
TRBV19	NA	CASSESSGRFYEQFF
TRBV6-5	NA	CASSYSGSQPQHF
TRBV5-1	NA	CASSGWGNTEAFF
TRBV7-9	NA	CASSGDRVKGYTF
TRBV30	NA	CAWRRSEDRNTEAFF
TRBV19	NA	CASRDRGSEPQHF
TRBV19	NA	CASSLGGVGSNQPQHF
TRBV7-9	NA	CASRRDKSYGYTF
TRBV5-1	few	CASSLERISRGGYTF
TRBV7-3	NA	CASSLTGTGGFNEQFF
TRBV5-4	NA	CASSFETGWETQYF
TRBV5-1	NA	CASRQGTTSGGYTF
TRBV9	NA	CASSLWTGGVEQFF
TRBV29-1	NA	CSAFRTEAFF
TRBV13	NA	CASSVGTGAQPQHF
TRBV5-1	NA	CASSSEILGANTEAFF
TRBV10-2	NA	CASSPTGAGNTIYF
TRBV5-6	NA	CASSPVPSGRAYEQYF
TRBV5-4	NA	CASSLDRAAYGYTF
TRBV13	NA	CASSFTGGAEAFF
TRBV2	NA	CASSGDDISPLHF
TRBV3-1/TRBV3-2	few	CASSQGSGQNYGYTF
TRBV28	NA	CASSLGGPRAGELFF
TRBV27	NA	CASSLNRDHLNTGELFF
TRBV9	NA	CASSVGQGVSLYNEQFF
TRBV6-5	NA	CASSYVPVKETQYF
TRBV6-5	NA	CASSYRDRGSEQYF
TRBV12-3/TRBV12-4	NA	CASSLGVKGGYTF
TRBV28	NA	CASRPLAGATDTQYF
TRBV5-4	NA	CASSFGTGTSLAYNSPLHF
TRBV30	once	CAWSGQHRSPLHF
TRBV19	once	CASSVTSGRGLGNEQFF
TRBV7-8	NA	CASSMSEVNTEAFF
TRBV28	NA	CATKDGTFYEQYF
TRBV12-3/TRBV12-4	NA	CASSLRQGREAFF
TRBV5-6	once	CASSSAGSYGYTF
TRBV30	NA	CAWSRGPGKLFF